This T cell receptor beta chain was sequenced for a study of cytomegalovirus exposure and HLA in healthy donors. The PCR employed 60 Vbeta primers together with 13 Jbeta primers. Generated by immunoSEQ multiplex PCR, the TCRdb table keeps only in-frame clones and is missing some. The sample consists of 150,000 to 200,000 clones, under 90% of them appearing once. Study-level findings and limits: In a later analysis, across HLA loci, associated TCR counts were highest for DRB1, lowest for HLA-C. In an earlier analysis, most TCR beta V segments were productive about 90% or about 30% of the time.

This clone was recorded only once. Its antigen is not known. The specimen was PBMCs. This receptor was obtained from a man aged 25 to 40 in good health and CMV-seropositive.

Here the CDR3 reads CASSRGGYEQYF. The CDR3 nucleotides are TGTGCCAGCAGCCGGGGAGGGTACGAGCAGTACTTC. This chain connects TRBV5-4 to TRBJ2-7, with 7 positions matching TRBD2. V shed 4 bases and J 4 bases; nucleotides not matched to a gene: 2. The CDR3 covers 12 residues. CDR1 and CDR2 from the germline V gene are SGHNT and YYREEE (reference sequence).